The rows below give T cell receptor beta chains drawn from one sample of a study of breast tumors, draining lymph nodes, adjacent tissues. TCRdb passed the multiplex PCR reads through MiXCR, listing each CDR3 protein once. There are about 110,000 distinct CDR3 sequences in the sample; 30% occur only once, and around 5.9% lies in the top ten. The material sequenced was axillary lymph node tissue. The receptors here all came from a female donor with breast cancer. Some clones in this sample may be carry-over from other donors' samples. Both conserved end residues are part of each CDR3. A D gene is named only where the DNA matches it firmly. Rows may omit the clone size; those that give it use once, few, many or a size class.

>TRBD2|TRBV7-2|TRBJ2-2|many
TGTGCCAGCAGCCACGTGTCTAGCGGGGGGCGGGGCGGGGAGCTGTTTTTT
CASSHVSSGGRGGELFF
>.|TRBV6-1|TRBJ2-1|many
TGTGCCAGCAGGGGACTTGGCGGGGGCTCCGGCAATGAGCAGTTCTTC
CASRGLGGGSGNEQFF
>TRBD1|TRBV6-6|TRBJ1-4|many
TGTGCCAGCAGTTACCCGGGACAGGGGGCGGGAAAACTGTTTTTT
CASSYPGQGAGKLFF
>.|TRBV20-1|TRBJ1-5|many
TGCAGTGCTGGGATAAGCAATCAGCCCCAGCATTTT
CSAGISNQPQHF
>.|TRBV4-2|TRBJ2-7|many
TGTGCCAGCAGCCAAGAGCCCCAAAGCATCGAGCAGTACTTC
CASSQEPQSIEQYF
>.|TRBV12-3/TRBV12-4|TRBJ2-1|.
TGTGCCGGCAGTTTGATGAGAATCTCCTACAATGAGCAGTTCTTC
CAGSLMRISYNEQFF
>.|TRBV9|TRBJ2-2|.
TGTGCCAGCAGCGTAGTTCCGGGGACCGGGGAGCTGTTTTTT
CASSVVPGTGELFF
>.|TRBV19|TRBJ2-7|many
TGTGCCAGTAGACAGGGTAGCGAGCAGTACTTC
CASRQGSEQYF
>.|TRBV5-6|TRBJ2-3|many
TGTGCCAGCAGCTTTGGGGGAGAGGCGGGGACAGATACGCAGTATTTT
CASSFGGEAGTDTQYF
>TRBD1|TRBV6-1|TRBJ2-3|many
TGTGCCAGCAGTGTCCACAGGGGCGCAGATACGCAGTATTTT
CASSVHRGADTQYF
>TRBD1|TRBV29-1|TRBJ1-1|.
TGCAGCGTTGGCTGGAGGACAGGGGTGGGTGAAGCTTTCTTT
CSVGWRTGVGEAFF
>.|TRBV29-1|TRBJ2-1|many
TGCAGCGCTTCTCAAGAGTACAATGAGCAGTTCTTC
CSASQEYNEQFF
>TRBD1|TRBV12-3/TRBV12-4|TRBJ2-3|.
TGTGCCAGCACCCGGGACAGAACTGGCACAGATACGCAGTATTTT
CASTRDRTGTDTQYF
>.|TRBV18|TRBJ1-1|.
TGTGCCAGCTCACCAGAGTGGGGGGCGCGAACTGAAGCTTTCTTT
CASSPEWGARTEAFF
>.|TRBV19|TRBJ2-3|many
TGTGCCAGTAGTGCGGCAGATACGCAGTATTTT
CASSAADTQYF
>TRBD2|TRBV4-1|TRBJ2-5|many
TGCGCCAGCAGCCAGACGACTAGCCGAAGGGGAGAGACCCAGTACTTC
CASSQTTSRRGETQYF
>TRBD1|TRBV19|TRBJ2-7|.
TGTGCCAGTAGTGTACAGGGGGCTGGCACCGGGGAGCAGTACTTC
CASSVQGAGTGEQYF
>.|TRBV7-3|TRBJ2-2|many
TGTGCCAGCAGTCTAGGACCCAGAAGCCCCGGGGAGCTGTTTTTT
CASSLGPRSPGELFF
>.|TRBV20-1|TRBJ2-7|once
TGCAGTGCTAGACTCGACAGAGACAGTCCCTACGAGCAGTACTTC
CSARLDRDSPYEQYF
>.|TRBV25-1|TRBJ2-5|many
TGTGCCAGCAGTGTTGGGGGGGCAAAAGAGACCCAGTACTTC
CASSVGGAKETQYF
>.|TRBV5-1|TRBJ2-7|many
TGCGCCAGCAGCTTGGCCGACATAAACTACGAGCAGTACTTC
CASSLADINYEQYF
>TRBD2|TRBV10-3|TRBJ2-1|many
TGTGCCATCAGTGAGTCCGGGGCGGGAGTGGGCCATGAGCAGTTCTTC
CAISESGAGVGHEQFF
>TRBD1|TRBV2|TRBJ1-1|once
TGTGCCAGCAGAGGACAGGGGGTTATGAACACTGAAGCTTTCTTT
CASRGQGVMNTEAFF
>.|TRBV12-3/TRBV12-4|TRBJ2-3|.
TGTGCCAGCGGTTACAGCGGGAGCACAGATACGCAGTATTTT
CASGYSGSTDTQYF
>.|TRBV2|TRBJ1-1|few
TGTGCCAGCAGAGGCAGCCCCAGGAGTGCTTTCTTT
CASRGSPRSAFF
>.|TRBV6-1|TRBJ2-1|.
TGTGCCAGCAGTCTTTCGCGGGACCTATACAATGAGCAGTTCTTC
CASSLSRDLYNEQFF
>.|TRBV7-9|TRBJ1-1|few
TGTGCCAGCACCGAAGACAGCTACACTGAAGCTTTCTTT
CASTEDSYTEAFF
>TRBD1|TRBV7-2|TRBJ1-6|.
TGTGCCAGCAGCTTAGCTTTTGGACAGGGGGCCGCTGGATCACCCCTCCACTTT
CASSLAFGQGAAGSPLHF
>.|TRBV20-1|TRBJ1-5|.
TGCAGTGCTGCCCCGGGACTCAAAAGTCAGCCCCAGCATTTT
CSAAPGLKSQPQHF